This T cell receptor (beta chain) was identified during a study of T cell responses to AZD1222 COVID-19 vaccine. Sequencing was performed with immunoSEQ multiplex PCR; in TCRdb, only in-frame clones are kept and a portion is missing. This table has about 140,000 clones, 80% to 90% appearing once. Study observations and caveats: Spike was spanned by vaccine-associated CD4 TCRs, with dominance at 160-218 and 743-854.

Details on this clone: Its cognate antigen is unknown.

The material was peripheral blood, obtained on day 0 of AZD1222 vaccination. The sequence was obtained from an adult in good health.

CDR3 nucleotides: TGTGCCAGCAGTTTAGGGGGTTCCGAGGGGGAAAAACTGTTTTTT. This encodes CASSLGGSEGEKLFF. The chain recombines TRBV28 with TRBJ1-4; D is possibly TRBD1 (5 bases). V was trimmed by 2 bases and J by 8 bases, leaving 15 bases between them. CDR1 MDHEN and CDR2 SYDVKM come from the germline V gene. The CDR3 has 15 amino acids.